The 20 T cell receptor beta chains in this list originate from one sample, sequenced in a study of beta chain features in type 1 diabetes. What was sequenced were expressed TCRB transcripts, since all of the isolated RNA had been reverse transcribed. Generated by immunoSEQ multiplex PCR, the TCRdb table keeps only in-frame clones and is missing some. The sample shows 400,000 to 500,000 clones, roughly 13% of them seen only once. The sequencing sample was made of naive CD4+ T cells from blood. The receptors were sampled from a man aged 30 to 45 in good health.

The CDR3 here is CASRKSSDGYTF. In DNA form, the CDR3 reads TGTGCCAGCAGAAAAAGTTCCGATGGCTACACCTTC. The J gene is TRBJ1-2, the V gene TRBV6-5; D is unclear. Trimming cost V 6 bases and J 6 bases, with 11 bases left between them. The length of the CDR3 is 12 residues. Per germline, CDR1 MNHEY and CDR2 SVGAGI.

This clone has more than one count but fewer than ten. In DNA, the CDR3 is TGCGCCAGCAAGGTAGCGGGAGGCGAGACCCAGTACTTC. Its protein is CASKVAGGETQYF. This chain uses TRBV5-1 with TRBJ2-5; 10 bases match TRBD2. The CDR3 sequence is 13 residues long. Germline assignment: CDR1 SGHRS and CDR2 YFSETQ. The J segment lost 5 bases and the V segment lost 6 bases, leaving 4 bases of the junction unmatched.

The V gene is TRBV29-1, the J gene TRBJ1-3, with D hard to call. This CDR3 is built from 11 residues. Germline V gene data show CDR1 as SQVTM and CDR2 as ANQGSEA. V was clipped by 7 bases and J by 2 bases, with 6 bases between them. The CDR3 protein is CSASAGNTIYF. The DNA of the CDR3 is TGCAGCGCTTCGGCTGGAAACACCATATATTTT.

This chain links TRBV29-1 with TRBJ1-4; D ambiguous. The V gene lost 5 bases and the J gene lost 4 bases, with 8 bases spanning the gap. In germline, CDR1 is SQVTM, CDR2 ANQGSEA. The CDR3 has 12 residues. DNA for the CDR3: TGCAGCGTTTTATGGCTTAATGAAAAACTGTTTTTT. This sequence encodes CSVLWLNEKLFF.

This clone was seen a few times. This rearrangement joins TRBV27 to TRBJ2-7; D unclear. Trimming pared 3 bases from V and 1 base from J, leaving 13 bases between. Germline CDR1 reads MNHEY; CDR2 reads SMNVEV (reference sequence). CDR3 length: 15 amino acids. Here the CDR3 reads CASSFEMLGSYEQYF. Written as DNA, the CDR3 is TGTGCCAGCAGTTTCGAGATGTTGGGATCCTACGAGCAGTACTTC.

The chain is built from TRBV19 and TRBJ2-1; 13 nucleotides align to TRBD2. Germline lookup yields CDR1 LNHDA and CDR2 SQIVND (reference sequence). CDR3 length: 14 amino acids. Unmatched junction bases numbered 10, after V lost 5 bases and J lost 15 bases. CDR3: CASSSRTSGRFPFF. The CDR3 nucleotides read TGTGCCAGTAGTTCTCGGACTAGCGGGAGATTCCCGTTCTTC.

DNA for the CDR3: TGTGCCTGGAGTTTAAGGGGGCTGGGGTCGCCCCAGCATTTT. Translating gives CAWSLRGLGSPQHF. The chain couples TRBV30 to TRBJ1-5, with 7 bases identical to TRBD1. The CDR3 length is 14 residues. Germline values: CDR1 GTSNPN, CDR2 SVGIG (reference sequence). V lost 2 bases to trimming and J lost 9 bases; unmatched junction nucleotides: 10.

This clone has more than one count but fewer than ten. This rearrangement joins TRBV30 to TRBJ1-6, with D uncertain. Deletions cut 3 bases from V and 10 bases from J, with 10 bases between. The CDR3 covers 12 residues. Per germline, CDR1 GTSNPN and CDR2 SVGIG (reference sequence). This CDR3 is CAWSRKESPLHF. Written as DNA, the CDR3 is TGTGCCTGGAGCCGTAAGGAATCACCCCTCCACTTT.

This clone was seen more than once but under ten times. The V and J genes are TRBV29-1 and TRBJ1-1, with TRBD1 identical over 12 bases. The CDR3 runs to 12 residues. After removal of 7 bases from V and 8 bases from J, the junction contained 5 bases not matched to a gene. CDR1 is SQVTM, CDR2 ANQGSEA, per germline. The CDR3 DNA reads as TGCAGCGGAGGGACAGGGGGCTGGGAAGCTTTCTTT. This encodes CSGGTGGWEAFF.

In its sample, this clone was seen a few times. The CDR3 spells CASSTLGRSGTEAFF. In DNA form, the CDR3 reads TGTGCCAGCAGCACCCTAGGGAGATCGGGCACTGAAGCTTTCTTT. The V and J genes are TRBV9 and TRBJ1-1; no clear D. Trimming shortened V by 4 bases and J by 4 bases, and 17 bases separated the two germline ends. Germline V gene data show CDR1 as SGDLS and CDR2 as YYNGEE. This CDR3 region has 15 residues.

This clone was seen a handful of times. The rearrangement joins TRBV30 to TRBJ1-4; weak D call: TRBD1 (6 bases). Trimming took 1 base from V and 8 from J, leaving 17 bases between them. The CDR3 consists of 15 residues. The germline V gene has CDR1 GTSNPN and CDR2 SVGIG (reference sequence). The CDR3 protein is CAWSARGLLGEKLFF. In DNA form, the CDR3 reads TGTGCCTGGAGTGCCAGGGGCCTCCTGGGGGAAAAACTGTTTTTT.

In this sample, this clone turned up a few times. The sample contains more than one DNA sequence encoding this CDR3. The chain recombines TRBV29-1 with TRBJ1-2, with no clear D. The germline V and J ends were trimmed by 1 base and 4 bases, with 1 base remaining between them. The germline CDR1 and CDR2 sequences are SQVTM and ANQGSEA. The CDR3 is 10 amino acids. The DNA for the CDR3 is TGCAGCGTTGAAGCCTATGGCTACACCTTC. Its protein product is CSVEAYGYTF.

This chain uses TRBV25-1 with TRBJ1-2; D not certain. There are 12 residues in the CDR3. Germline loops: CDR1 MGHDK, CDR2 SYGVNS. V was shortened by 3 bases and J by 4 bases, with 6 bases between the two germline ends. The CDR3 spells CASSDVGYGYTF. CDR3 sequence (DNA): TGTGCCAGCAGTGATGTCGGCTATGGCTACACCTTC.

J is TRBJ1-5 and V is TRBV15; TRBD1 agrees at 9 bases. After removal of 2 bases from V and 3 bases from J, the junction contained 5 bases not matched to a gene. Germline loops: CDR1 LNHNV, CDR2 YYDKDF (reference sequence). This CDR3 spans 16 amino acids. The CDR3 here is CATSRTTGGYNQPQHF. Written as DNA, the CDR3 is TGTGCCACCAGCAGAACAACAGGGGGCTACAATCAGCCCCAGCATTTT.

This clone was counted only a few times. The CDR3 region has the DNA TGCGCCAGCAGCTTCACGACTGCCCAGACAGATACGCAGTATTTT. Its translation is CASSFTTAQTDTQYF. This chain connects TRBV5-1 to TRBJ2-3; no reliable D call. Trimming shortened V by 2 bases and J by 3 bases, and 13 bases separated the two germline ends. The CDR3 covers 15 residues. Germline CDR1 and CDR2: SGHRS and YFSETQ.

This clone appeared a few times. CDR3 amino acids: CASSSRLAGTSTDTQYF. Here the CDR3 DNA reads TGTGCCAGCAGCTCACGACTAGCGGGAACCAGCACAGATACGCAGTATTTT. The rearrangement joins TRBV5-4 to TRBJ2-3; 11 positions match TRBD2. V lost 3 bases, J lost 0 bases, and 6 bases stayed unmatched. CDR3 length: 17 amino acids. Per the germline V gene, CDR1 is SGHNT and CDR2 is YYREEE (reference sequence).

This clone has only a few counts. V is TRBV7-9 and J is TRBJ2-3; D gene ambiguous. Trimming took 1 base from V and 1 from J, leaving 9 bases between them. Germline assignment: CDR1 SEHNR and CDR2 FQNEAQ (reference sequence). The CDR3 has 15 residues. The CDR3 protein is CASSLGQERTDTQYF. The CDR3 bases are TGTGCCAGCAGCTTAGGCCAGGAACGCACAGATACGCAGTATTTT.

The chain carries TRBV7-3 and TRBJ2-1, with 14 bases lining up with TRBD2. In germline, CDR1 is SGHTA, CDR2 FQGTGA. The CDR3 is 16 amino acids. The V gene end was trimmed by 5 bases and the J gene end by 7 bases; junction bases not matched to a gene: 7. Here the CDR3 DNA reads TGTGCCAGCAGCCCAGAGGGGACTAGCGGGAGTAATGAGCAGTTCTTC. Amino acids: CASSPEGTSGSNEQFF.

In its sample, this clone was seen a few times. V is TRBV18 and J is TRBJ2-5; D unresolved. This CDR3 contains 15 residues. V lost 1 base, J lost 1 base, and 10 bases lay in between. CDR1 is KGHSH, CDR2 LQKENI, per germline. CDR3 residues: CASSPLRATQETQYF. CDR3 nucleotide sequence: TGTGCCAGCTCACCACTGCGTGCCACCCAAGAGACCCAGTACTTC.

The V call is TRBV7-8, the J call TRBJ2-4; no reliable D call. The V gene lost 1 base and the J gene lost 3 bases, with 7 bases spanning the gap. Germline assignment: CDR1 SGHVS and CDR2 FQNEAQ. The CDR3 is made up of 14 amino acids. The CDR3 DNA reads TGTGCCAGCAGCTTAGACCTGGACAAAAACATTCAGTACTTC. Its protein is CASSLDLDKNIQYF.